This record looks at one T cell receptor beta chain sequence and its context. The data were taken from a study of blood T cell repertoires in COVID-19. At the level of the study: Sources were T cells, B-cell-depleted T cells, or PBMCs; the material itself was cDNA or gDNA.

The Seattle patients, enrolled during active infection, were followed longitudinally. Germline CDR1 and CDR2: SGHDT and YYEEEE. The J segment lost 9 bases and the V segment lost 0 bases, leaving 4 bases of the junction unmatched. There are 13 residues in the CDR3. TCRdb's table, derived via immunoSEQ multiplex PCR, lists solely in-frame clones and lacks some. The repertoire consists of roughly 200,000 clones, with roughly 83% occurring once and the leading ten covering 7%. This chain connects TRBV5-6 to TRBJ2-7; TRBD1 matches 9 bases. Input material: peripheral blood. The source is a woman aged 40 to 55 with COVID-19, enrolled during active disease. The CDR3 region is CASSLVGQGGQYF. CDR3 nucleotides: TGTGCCAGCAGCTTGGTGGGACAGGGAGGGCAGTACTTC.